The 3 T cell receptor beta chains given below trace back to one sample, sequenced in a study of blood T cell repertoires in COVID-19. Some clones are missing from TCRdb's copy, which holds only in-frame ones; the method was immunoSEQ multiplex PCR. The repertoire holds 140,000 to 150,000 clones, about 83% seen once, with 15% to 20% in the top ten. The specimen sequenced was peripheral blood. The receptors shown here come from a man aged 50-59 years with acute or convalescent COVID-19.

The rearrangement joins TRBV9 to TRBJ2-1; D is perhaps TRBD2 (6 bases). This CDR3 has 14 residues. V shed 5 bases and J shed 5 bases, with 14 bases lying between them. The germline gives CDR1 SGDLS, CDR2 YYNGEE. CDR3 in DNA: TGTGCCAGCAGTGCGGGGCTTTTCAACAATGAGCAGTTCTTC. Its protein is CASSAGLFNNEQFF.

This sequence joins TRBV5-1 and TRBJ1-2, with D maybe TRBD1 (5 bases). Trimming removed 4 bases at V and 3 bases at J, with 16 bases between. The CDR3 covers 15 residues. Germline loops: CDR1 SGHRS, CDR2 YFSETQ. The CDR3 protein is CASSPRPGSDYGYTF. The CDR3 nucleotides are TGCGCCAGCAGCCCCCGCCCAGGGTCTGACTATGGCTACACCTTC. The full variable domain, rest sourced from reference TRBV5-1 and TRBJ1-2, is KAGVTQTPRYLIKTRGQQVTLSCSPISGHRSVSWYQQTPGQGLQFLFEYFSETQRNKGNFPGRFSGRQFSNSRSEMNVSTLELGDSALYLCASSPRPGSDYGYTFGSGTRLTVV.

This clone was recorded once. The V gene is TRBV7-9, the J gene TRBJ1-3, with D possibly matching TRBD1 (5 bases). Per germline, CDR1 SEHNR and CDR2 FQNEAQ (reference sequence). CDR3 length equals 18 residues. The V end lost 5 bases, the J end lost 0 bases, and 20 bases lay between the germline ends. The CDR3 protein is CASSPAKQVPASGNTIYF. The CDR3 DNA sequence: TGTGCCAGCAGCCCGGCGAAACAGGTGCCCGCCTCTGGAAACACCATATATTTT.